These 18 T cell receptor beta chains were sequenced from one sample in a study of blood T cells in healthy people across ages. A J-beta primer mix and a sample-barcoded 5' primer were used in a second PCR of roughly 6 to 11 cycles. TCRdb used MiXCR to reprocess the 5' RACE reads, holding one entry per CDR3 protein. Here the sample spans more than 550,000 distinct CDR3 sequences, 22% being singletons. The sequenced material came from blood. The receptors here all came from a man aged 65 to 85 in good health.

The chain employs TRBV11-2 and TRBJ1-5; no clear D gene. The V and J ends lost 5 bases and 0 bases respectively, with 8 bases between them. Germline V gene sequence: CDR1 SGHAT, CDR2 FQNNGV. There are 14 residues in the CDR3. The CDR3 nucleotides are TGTGCCAGCAGCCACACGAATAGCAATCAGCCCCAGCATTTT. It codes for CASSHTNSNQPQHF.

The genes are TRBV5-6 and TRBJ2-1; the D is unclear. The CDR3 runs 15 residues. V gave up 4 bases and J gave up 6 bases, with 17 bases separating them. From germline, CDR1 is SGHDT and CDR2 YYEEEE. CDR3 sequence: CASSPTGATFNEQFF. The CDR3 DNA reads as TGTGCCAGCAGCCCTACTGGTGCAACCTTCAATGAGCAGTTCTTC.

The rearrangement links TRBV7-2 to TRBJ1-5, with D unclear. The germline V gene encodes CDR1 SGHTA and CDR2 FQGNSA. Trimming cost V 4 bases and J 0 bases, with 10 bases left between them. This CDR3 contains 15 residues. The CDR3 DNA is TGTGCCAGCAGCTCACAGATACATAGCAATCAGCCCCAGCATTTT. The encoded protein is CASSSQIHSNQPQHF.

The rearrangement links TRBV29-1 to TRBJ2-3; the match to TRBD1 covers 9 bases. Trimming removed 1 base from V and 2 bases from J; junction bases left unmatched: 7. Germline CDR1 is SQVTM and CDR2 is ANQGSEA. The CDR3 length is 16 residues. The chain's CDR3 is CSVEGVGQGSTDTQYF. The DNA of the CDR3 is TGCAGCGTTGAAGGGGTCGGACAGGGGTCCACAGATACGCAGTATTTT.

As for this clonotype: A much larger clone is a single base away; this may be a read error. The chain combines TRBV6-5 with TRBJ2-5; 9 bases match TRBD2. Germline CDR1 is MNHEY and CDR2 is SVGAGI. The CDR3 has 15 residues. J was trimmed by 4 bases and V by 5 bases; bases with no gene match: 8. The DNA for the CDR3 is TGTGCCAGCAGTCAGGCTAGCGGGGTAGGAGAGACCCAGTACTTC. This codes for CASSQASGVGETQYF.

There are a few counts of this clonotype. The V and J genes are TRBV7-9 and TRBJ1-3; D possibly corresponds to TRBD1 (6 bases). The germline CDR1 and CDR2 sequences are SEHNR and FQNEAQ (reference sequence). The V and J ends lost 6 bases and 3 bases respectively, with 15 bases between them. The CDR3 is 15 residues long. CDR3 DNA sequence: TGTGCCAGCAGTTCCTCGGGGGGCCGTGGAAACACCATATATTTT. This translates into CASSSSGGRGNTIYF.

This rearrangement joins TRBV12-3 or TRBV12-4 to TRBJ2-7; D might be TRBD2 (5 bases). The J call may be mistaken, given a closer DNA end match to TRBJ2-1. The CDR3 is made up of 14 amino acids. The CDR3 nucleotides read TGTGCCAGCAGTTTAGGACTAAACAACAATGAGCAGTTCTTC. Translation gives CASSLGLNNNEQFF.

This clonotype turned up a few times. This chain uses TRBV20-1 with TRBJ2-1; D is possibly TRBD2 (6 bases). Trimming removed 3 bases at V and 4 bases at J, with 13 bases between. Germline V CDR1 and CDR2: DFQATT, SNEGSKA (reference sequence). The CDR3 contains 14 residues. Here the CDR3 DNA reads TGCAGTGCTAGTGTTGCGGGGAGATACAATGAGCAGTTCTTC. This encodes CSASVAGRYNEQFF.

The chain couples TRBV12-3 or TRBV12-4 to TRBJ2-5; 13 nucleotides match TRBD2. This CDR3 region has 13 residues. CDR3 coding DNA: TGTGCGACGGGGACTAGCGGGACAGAGACCCAGTACTTC. It specifies CATGTSGTETQYF.

This chain joins TRBV11-2 and TRBJ2-3, with D tentatively TRBD2 (6 bases). Trimming shortened V by 0 bases and J by 8 bases, and 6 bases separated the two germline ends. Per germline, CDR1 SGHAT and CDR2 FQNNGV. This CDR3 is built from 12 residues. As DNA, the CDR3 is TGTGCCAGCAGCTTAGAGGGGGGTACGCAGTATTTT. Its protein product is CASSLEGGTQYF.

This chain links TRBV5-1 with TRBJ2-1, with 14 nucleotides matching TRBD2. The V and J ends lost 4 bases and 8 bases, in that order; junction bases with no gene match: 11. The CDR3 totals 17 residues. CDR1 SGHRS and CDR2 YFSETQ come from the germline V gene. The CDR3 sequence is CASSPGLAGVRGDEQFF. CDR3 in DNA: TGCGCCAGCAGCCCGGGACTAGCGGGGGTCCGGGGGGATGAGCAGTTCTTC.

This clonotype was counted a few times. The V and J genes are TRBV5-1 and TRBJ2-5; D possibly corresponds to TRBD1 (6 bases). Germline V CDR1 and CDR2: SGHRS, YFSETQ. The length of the CDR3 is 16 residues. V dropped 4 bases and J dropped 1 base, with 17 bases sitting between them. The DNA for the CDR3 is TGCGCCAGCAGCCGCATCCCAAAGGACAGCCAAGAGACCCAGTACTTC. Its protein product is CASSRIPKDSQETQYF.

The chain carries TRBV11-3 and TRBJ1-6; D gene uncertain. Germline CDR1 and CDR2: SGHNT and YENEEA. The CDR3 extends over 14 amino acids. Deletions cut 2 bases from V and 10 bases from J, with 12 bases between. The CDR3 DNA reads as TGTGCCAGCAGCTTACTGGGGTTAAGGTCACCCCTCCACTTT. Translation gives CASSLLGLRSPLHF.

This clonotype came up many times. This chain links TRBV24-1 with TRBJ2-5; D is undetermined. Trimming shortened V by 4 bases and J by 1 base, and 9 bases separated the two germline ends. Germline-derived CDR1 and CDR2 are KGHDR and SFDVKD. There are 14 residues in the CDR3. CDR3 residues: CATSEAQTQETQYF. CDR3 sequence (DNA): TGTGCCACCAGTGAGGCTCAGACCCAAGAGACCCAGTACTTC.

This rearrangement joins TRBV12-3 or TRBV12-4 to TRBJ2-5, with 9 bases identical to TRBD1. There are 16 residues in the CDR3. Trimming took 7 bases from V and 5 from J; bases not matched to a gene: 14. In nucleotides, the CDR3 is TGTGCCAGCAACCCAAATCGACAGGGGGTGAGGGAGACCCAGTACTTC. Encoded protein: CASNPNRQGVRETQYF.

This chain links TRBV10-3 with TRBJ2-2; TRBD1 is a possible D gene (5 bases). The CDR3 runs 15 residues. Germline assignment: CDR1 ENHRY and CDR2 SYGVKD. The ends were cut back, 11 bases at V and 0 bases at J, with 16 bases in the middle. CDR3 region: CAGRGGRANTGELFF. The CDR3, as DNA: TGTGCCGGCCGCGGTGGCAGGGCGAACACCGGGGAGCTGTTTTTT.

The sample holds a few counts of this clonotype. The CDR3 spells CASSLGAVSETQYF. Written as DNA, the CDR3 is TGTGCCAGCAGCTTAGGGGCTGTATCAGAGACCCAGTACTTC. The chain combines TRBV11-3 with TRBJ2-5; D is undetermined. V lost 1 base, J lost 4 bases, and 10 bases lay in between. Germline CDR1 SGHNT, CDR2 YENEEA. The CDR3 length is 14 residues.

This clonotype occurred a few times. The V and J genes are TRBV5-1 and TRBJ2-3; TRBD2 matches 8 bases. This CDR3 region has 15 residues. The trim removed 4 bases at V and 5 bases at J, leaving 9 bases unmatched. Germline loops: CDR1 SGHRS, CDR2 YFSETQ. CDR3: CASSQAGAREDTQYF. CDR3 sequence (DNA): TGCGCCAGCAGCCAAGCGGGGGCCCGGGAAGATACGCAGTATTTT.